The 2 T cell receptor beta chains below were found in one sample sequenced in a study of blood T cell repertoires in COVID-19. Here immunoSEQ multiplex PCR was the method, and the copy in TCRdb shows in-frame clones only, minus some. The sample records approximately 110,000 clones, around three quarters being singletons. The specimen sequenced was peripheral blood. The receptors stem from a human donor in a cohort sampled during active or convalescent COVID-19.

This chain links TRBV5-5 with TRBJ2-7, with 11 bases fitting TRBD1. CDR3 size: 14 residues. CDR1 SGHKS and CDR2 YYEKEE come from the germline V gene (reference sequence). Trimming took 5 bases from V and 4 from J; bases not matched to a gene: 5. The CDR3, as DNA: TGTGCCAGCAGGACGGGACAGGGGGTTTACGAGCAGTACTTC. Its translation is CASRTGQGVYEQYF.

This sequence joins TRBV7-8 and TRBJ2-1; 10 bases align to TRBD2. Germline lookup yields CDR1 SGHVS and CDR2 FQNEAQ. This CDR3 spans 17 amino acids. V lost 5 bases to trimming and J lost 6 bases; unmatched junction nucleotides: 13. The CDR3 DNA reads as TGTGCCAGCAGCCACACCTCACTAGCGGGGAAATCCAATGAGCAGTTCTTC. This translates into CASSHTSLAGKSNEQFF.